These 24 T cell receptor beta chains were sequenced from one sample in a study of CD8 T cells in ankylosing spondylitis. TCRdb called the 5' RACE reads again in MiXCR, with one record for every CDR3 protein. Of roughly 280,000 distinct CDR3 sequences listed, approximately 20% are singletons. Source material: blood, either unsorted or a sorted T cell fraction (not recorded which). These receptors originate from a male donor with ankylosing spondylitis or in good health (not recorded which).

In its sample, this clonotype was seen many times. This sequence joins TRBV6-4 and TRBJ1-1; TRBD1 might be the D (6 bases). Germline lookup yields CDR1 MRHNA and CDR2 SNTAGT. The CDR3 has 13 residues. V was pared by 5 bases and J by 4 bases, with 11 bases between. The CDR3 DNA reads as TGTGCCAGCAGTAGGGGGGGAGGCACTGAAGCTTTCTTT. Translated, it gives CASSRGGGTEAFF.

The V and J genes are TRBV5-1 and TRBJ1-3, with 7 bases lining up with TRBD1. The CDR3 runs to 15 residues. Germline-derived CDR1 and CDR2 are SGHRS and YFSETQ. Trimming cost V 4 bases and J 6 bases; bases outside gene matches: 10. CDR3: CASSKTGTDENTIYF. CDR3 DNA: TGCGCCAGCAGCAAGACCGGGACAGACGAAAACACCATATATTTT.

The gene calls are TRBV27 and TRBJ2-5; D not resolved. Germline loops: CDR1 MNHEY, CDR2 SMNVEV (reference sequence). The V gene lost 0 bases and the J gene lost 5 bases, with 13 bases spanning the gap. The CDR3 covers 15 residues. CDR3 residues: CASSLSNRVYETQYF. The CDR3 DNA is TGTGCCAGCAGTTTATCGAATAGGGTTTACGAGACCCAGTACTTC.

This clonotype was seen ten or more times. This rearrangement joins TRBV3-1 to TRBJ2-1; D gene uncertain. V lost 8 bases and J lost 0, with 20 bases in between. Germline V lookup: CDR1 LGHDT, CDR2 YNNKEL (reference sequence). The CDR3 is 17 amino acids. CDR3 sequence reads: CASGQFLPVSSYNEQFF. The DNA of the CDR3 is TGTGCCAGCGGGCAGTTTTTACCCGTTTCCTCCTACAATGAGCAGTTCTTC.

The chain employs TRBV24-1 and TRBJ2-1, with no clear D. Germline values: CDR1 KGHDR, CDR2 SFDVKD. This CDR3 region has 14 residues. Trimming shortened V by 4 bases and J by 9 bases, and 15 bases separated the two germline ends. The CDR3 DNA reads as TGTGCCACCAGTGACCCCACAAGATCCAGTGAGCAGTTCTTC. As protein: CATSDPTRSSEQFF.

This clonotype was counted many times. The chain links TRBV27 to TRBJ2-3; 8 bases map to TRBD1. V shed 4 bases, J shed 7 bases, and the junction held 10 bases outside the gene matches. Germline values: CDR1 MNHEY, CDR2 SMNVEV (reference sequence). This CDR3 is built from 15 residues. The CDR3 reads CASSSGQGAWNTQYF. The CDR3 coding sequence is TGTGCCAGCAGTTCTGGACAGGGTGCATGGAATACGCAGTATTTT.

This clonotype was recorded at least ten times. CDR3: CASSLVPGGTYNEQFF. The CDR3 DNA reads TGCGCCAGCAGCTTGGTCCCCGGGGGGACCTACAATGAGCAGTTCTTC. The chain employs TRBV5-1 and TRBJ2-1; 7 bases align to TRBD2. Germline values: CDR1 SGHRS, CDR2 YFSETQ. This CDR3 has 16 amino acids. The trim removed 0 bases at V and 2 bases at J, leaving 5 bases unmatched.

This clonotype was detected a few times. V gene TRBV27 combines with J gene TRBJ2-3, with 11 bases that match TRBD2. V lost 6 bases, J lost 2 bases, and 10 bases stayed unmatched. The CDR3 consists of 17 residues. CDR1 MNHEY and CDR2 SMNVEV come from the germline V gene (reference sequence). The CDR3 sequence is CASSPSGLAAYTDTQYF. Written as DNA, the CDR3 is TGTGCCAGCAGCCCGTCGGGACTAGCGGCTTACACAGATACGCAGTATTTT.

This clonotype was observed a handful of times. The CDR3 loop is CSVADTQGNTEAFF. The CDR3 bases are TGCAGCGTCGCAGACACACAGGGGAACACTGAAGCTTTCTTT. The chain uses TRBV29-1 and TRBJ1-1; D may be TRBD1 (6 bases). CDR1 and CDR2 from the germline V gene are SQVTM and ANQGSEA. The CDR3 is 14 amino acids. Between the trimmed V and J ends, which lost 6 bases and 1 base, there was a span of 15 bases.

The DNA for the CDR3 is TGTGCCATCAGTGGGACAGGGGCAAACGAGCAGTACGTC. Protein sequence: CAISGTGANEQYV. The rearrangement uses TRBV10-3 and TRBJ2-7; 9 bases fit TRBD1. Germline V CDR1 and CDR2: ENHRY, SYGVKD. After removal of 4 bases from V and 5 bases from J, the junction contained 3 bases not matched to a gene. The CDR3 is 13 residues long.

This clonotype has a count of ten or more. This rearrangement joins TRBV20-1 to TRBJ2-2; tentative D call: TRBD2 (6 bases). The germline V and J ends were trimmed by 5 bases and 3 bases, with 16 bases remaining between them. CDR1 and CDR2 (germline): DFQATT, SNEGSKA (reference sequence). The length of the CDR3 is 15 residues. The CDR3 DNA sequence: TGCAGTGCTCCGGACTCCCGGAGGGACACCGGGGAGCTGTTTTTT. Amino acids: CSAPDSRRDTGELFF.

CDR3 in DNA: TGCAGTGCTCCGAAAGGCGGACTAGCGGGAGTGGAGACCCAGTACTTC. Protein product: CSAPKGGLAGVETQYF. The chain couples TRBV20-1 to TRBJ2-5; 13 positions agree with TRBD2. The germline V gene has CDR1 DFQATT and CDR2 SNEGSKA (reference sequence). The CDR3 is 16 amino acids. The junction had 11 bases not matched to a gene; V was cut back by 5 bases and J by 5 bases.

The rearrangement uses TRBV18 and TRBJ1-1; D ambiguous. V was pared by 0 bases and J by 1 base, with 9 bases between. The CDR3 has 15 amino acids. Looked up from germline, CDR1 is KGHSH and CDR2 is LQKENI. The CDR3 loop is CASSPPGSGNTEAFF. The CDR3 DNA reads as TGTGCCAGCTCACCACCTGGGTCTGGGAACACTGAAGCTTTCTTT. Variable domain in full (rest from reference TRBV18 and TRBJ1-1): NAGVMQNPRHLVRRRGQEARLRCSPMKGHSHVYWYRQLPEEGLKFMVYLQKENIIDESGMPKERFSAEFPKEGPSILRIQQVVRGDSAAYFCASSPPGSGNTEAFFGQGTRLTVV.

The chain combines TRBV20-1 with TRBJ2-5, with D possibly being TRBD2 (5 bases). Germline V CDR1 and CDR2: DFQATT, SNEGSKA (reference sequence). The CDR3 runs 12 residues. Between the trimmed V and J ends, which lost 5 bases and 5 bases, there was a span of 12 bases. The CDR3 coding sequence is TGCAGTGCTGGGAGTGAAGGGGAGACCCAGTACTTC. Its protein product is CSAGSEGETQYF.

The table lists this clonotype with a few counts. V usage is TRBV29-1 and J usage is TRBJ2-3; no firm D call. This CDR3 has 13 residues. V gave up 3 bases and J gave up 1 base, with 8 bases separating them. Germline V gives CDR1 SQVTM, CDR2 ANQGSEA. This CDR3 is CSVEELGTDTQYF. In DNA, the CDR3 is TGCAGCGTTGAGGAATTAGGCACAGATACGCAGTATTTT.

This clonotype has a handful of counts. CDR3 region: CSARDGNRGHHNEQFF. In nucleotides, the CDR3 is TGCAGTGCTAGAGACGGAAACAGGGGGCATCACAATGAGCAGTTCTTC. V and J are TRBV20-1 and TRBJ2-1, with TRBD1 identical over 9 bases. Germline trimming cut 0 bases from V and 5 bases from J; bases unmatched to any gene: 8. Germline V gene lookup returns CDR1 DFQATT and CDR2 SNEGSKA (reference sequence). The CDR3 is made up of 16 amino acids.

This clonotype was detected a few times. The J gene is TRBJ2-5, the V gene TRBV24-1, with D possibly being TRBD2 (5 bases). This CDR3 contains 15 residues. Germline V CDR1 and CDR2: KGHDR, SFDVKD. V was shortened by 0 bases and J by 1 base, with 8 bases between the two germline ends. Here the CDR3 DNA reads TGTGCCACCAGTGATTTGGCTAGCCCCCAAGAGACCCAGTACTTC. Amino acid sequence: CATSDLASPQETQYF.

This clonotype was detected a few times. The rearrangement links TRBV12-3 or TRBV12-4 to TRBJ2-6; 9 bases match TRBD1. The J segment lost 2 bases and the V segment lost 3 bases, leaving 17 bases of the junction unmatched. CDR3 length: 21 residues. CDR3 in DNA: TGTGCCAGCAGTTTTAAGGTCGGGGGGACAGGGAGGTTTACTGGGGCCAACGTCCTGACTTTC. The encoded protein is CASSFKVGGTGRFTGANVLTF.

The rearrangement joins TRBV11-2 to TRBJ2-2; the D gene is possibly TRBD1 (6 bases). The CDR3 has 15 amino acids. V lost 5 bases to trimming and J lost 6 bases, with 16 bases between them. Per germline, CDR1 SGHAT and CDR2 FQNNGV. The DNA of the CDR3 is TGTGCCAGCAGCATGAGAACAGGGAATCCCGGGGAGCTGTTTTTT. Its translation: CASSMRTGNPGELFF.

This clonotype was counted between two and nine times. CDR3 residues: CAKDRQGPYEQYV. CDR3 DNA sequence: TGTGCCAAAGACCGACAGGGTCCCTACGAGCAGTACGTC. The chain carries TRBV28 and TRBJ2-7, with 7 bases fitting TRBD1. The length of the CDR3 is 13 residues. CDR1 MDHEN and CDR2 SYDVKM come from the germline V gene. Losses at the gene ends were 10 bases for V and 2 bases for J; bases not matched to a gene: 8.

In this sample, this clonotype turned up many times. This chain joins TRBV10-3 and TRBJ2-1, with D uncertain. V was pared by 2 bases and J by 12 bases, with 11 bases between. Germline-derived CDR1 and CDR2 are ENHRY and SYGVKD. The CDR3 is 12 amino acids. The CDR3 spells CAISEPRLPQFF. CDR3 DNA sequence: TGTGCCATCAGTGAGCCTCGGCTACCGCAGTTCTTC.

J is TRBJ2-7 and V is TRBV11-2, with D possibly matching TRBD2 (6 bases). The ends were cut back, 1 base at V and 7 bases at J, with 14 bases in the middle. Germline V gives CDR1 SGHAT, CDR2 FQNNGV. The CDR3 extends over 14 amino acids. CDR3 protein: CASSLGWGVTEQYV. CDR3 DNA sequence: TGTGCCAGCAGCTTAGGATGGGGGGTAACAGAGCAGTACGTC.

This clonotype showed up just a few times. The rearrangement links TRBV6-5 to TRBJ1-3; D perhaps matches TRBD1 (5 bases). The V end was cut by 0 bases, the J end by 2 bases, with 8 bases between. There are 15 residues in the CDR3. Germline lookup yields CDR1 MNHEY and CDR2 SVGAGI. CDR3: CASSYSLGAGNTIYF. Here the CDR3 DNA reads TGTGCCAGCAGTTACTCGCTAGGGGCTGGAAACACCATATATTTT.

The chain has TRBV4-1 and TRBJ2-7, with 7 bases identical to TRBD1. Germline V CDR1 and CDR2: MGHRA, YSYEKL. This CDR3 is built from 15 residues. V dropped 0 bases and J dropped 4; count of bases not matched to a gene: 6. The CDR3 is CASSQDIGGAYEQYV. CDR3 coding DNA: TGCGCCAGCAGCCAAGATATAGGGGGCGCGTACGAGCAGTACGTC.